This T cell receptor beta chain was sequenced during a study of T-cell reconstitution after alpha-beta-depleted transplantation in children. This clonotype was observed a handful of times. Its specificity is unknown. Study-wide results and limits: Some patients' high day-60 TCRbeta diversity was traced to surviving recipient T cells and thymic progenitors. The study reportedly traced alpha-beta T cells about two months after transplant to several hundred expanded graft clones. The authors attributed T-cell counts and diversity one year after transplant mostly to newly produced T cells.

A TCRbeta library incorporating unique molecular identifiers was prepared. TCRdb reanalysed the PCR reads using MiXCR and keeps one entry per CDR3 protein. The profile shows around 420,000 distinct CDR3 sequences, 15% to 20% of them singletons. The sequence was obtained from a boy in the first two years of life who had a stem cell transplant for Wiskott-Aldrich syndrome, so the T cells may come from the graft donor. The specimen comprised PBMCs, mostly from graft donor cells, sampled 360 days after TCRalphabeta/CD19-depleted stem cell transplant.

The CDR3 loop reads CASSSYPPYEQYF. CDR3 DNA: TGTGCCAGCAGTTCTTACCCCCCCTACGAGCAGTACTTC. The V gene is TRBV27, the J gene TRBJ2-7; D is uncertain. Germline V gives CDR1 MNHEY, CDR2 SMNVEV (reference sequence). V lost 4 bases, J lost 2 bases, and 9 bases lay in between. The CDR3 extends over 13 amino acids.